The 14 T cell receptor beta chains reported below all come from one sample, sequenced in a study of radiotherapy plus CTLA-4 blockade in lung cancer. The assay was immunoSEQ multiplex PCR, and TCRdb's table has in-frame clones only and misses some. This sample carries about 31,000 clones, around 70% of them seen once, and the ten largest clones take around 4.5%. The input for sequencing was peripheral blood, taken from a patient treated with radiotherapy plus ipilimumab. The receptor set was obtained from a human donor with non-small cell lung cancer whose response to radiotherapy plus ipilimumab could not be evaluated.

This chain links TRBV2 with TRBJ2-5; 7 positions agree with TRBD1. This CDR3 has 13 amino acids. V was clipped by 8 bases and J by 1 base; unmatched bases: 4. The germline V gene has CDR1 SNHLY and CDR2 FYNNEI. DNA of the CDR3: TGTGCCAGCGTTTGGGACAGCCAAGAGACCCAGTACTTC. Its protein product is CASVWDSQETQYF.

This chain connects TRBV7-6 to TRBJ1-3; TRBD1 matches 9 bases. The CDR3 length is 17 residues. Germline CDR1 SGHVS, CDR2 FNYEAQ. Trimming removed 1 base from V and 0 bases from J; junction bases left unmatched: 4. The CDR3 nucleotides read TGTGCCAGCAGCTTAGGGACAGGGGTGGGCTCTGGAAACACCATATATTTT. Its translation: CASSLGTGVGSGNTIYF.

This clone was found a few times. The chain combines TRBV28 with TRBJ1-2, with 11 nucleotides matching TRBD1. Germline values: CDR1 MDHEN, CDR2 SYDVKM. V trimming: 7 bases; J trimming: 7 bases; junction bases outside the gene matches: 11. This CDR3 has 15 amino acids. The CDR3 sequence: CASKTGTGGVRGYTF. The CDR3 DNA follows: TGTGCCAGCAAGACAGGGACAGGGGGTGTTCGTGGCTACACCTTC.

The chain is built from TRBV28 and TRBJ2-3; 12 bases match TRBD1. The CDR3 loop spans 17 amino acids. Germline-derived CDR1 and CDR2 are MDHEN and SYDVKM. The V segment lost 4 bases and the J segment 6 bases; nucleotides outside the gene matches: 11. The CDR3 coding sequence is TGTGCCAGCAGTTCGACGGGACAGGGGGCGGGTAGGGATACGCAGTATTTT. Protein product: CASSSTGQGAGRDTQYF.

This chain links TRBV18 with TRBJ2-3; D is possibly TRBD2 (5 bases). With 4 bases removed from V and 6 bases from J, the gap between germline ends came to 17 bases. CDR1 is KGHSH and CDR2 is LQKENI in the germline V gene. The length of the CDR3 is 15 residues. The CDR3 nucleotides are TGTGCCAGCTCACTGGGCCTAGGTCGGAGGGATACGCAGTATTTT. Residues: CASSLGLGRRDTQYF.

This rearrangement joins TRBV7-9 to TRBJ2-7; a possible D gene is TRBD1 (5 bases). Deletions cut 5 bases from V and 3 bases from J, with 14 bases between. The length of the CDR3 is 14 residues. Germline CDR1 reads SEHNR; CDR2 reads FQNEAQ (reference sequence). In DNA form, the CDR3 reads TGTGCCAGCAGCGTCGGTGGGGCTATCTACGAGCAGTACTTC. It yields the protein CASSVGGAIYEQYF.

About this clone: At one boundary the junction diverges from the germline segment, which might be a read error. V gene TRBV29-1 combines with J gene TRBJ1-2; no definite D call. CDR3 length: 12 amino acids. Germline-derived CDR1 and CDR2 are SQVTM and ANQGSEA. The CDR3 region has the DNA TGCAGCGTCGAAGCCTCCCCCTATGGCTACACCTTC. Translated, it gives CSVEASPYGYTF.

This clone has just one count. This chain joins TRBV5-1 and TRBJ2-5, with 11 bases aligning to TRBD2. J was trimmed by 2 bases and V by 3 bases; bases with no gene match: 0. The length of the CDR3 is 14 residues. Germline assignment: CDR1 SGHRS and CDR2 YFSETQ. The DNA of the CDR3 is TGCGCCAGCAGCTGGACTAGCGGGCAAGAGACCCAGTACTTC. It encodes CASSWTSGQETQYF. Full variable domain (rest looked up from reference TRBV5-1 and TRBJ2-5): KAGVTQTPRYLIKTRGQQVTLSCSPISGHRSVSWYQQTPGQGLQFLFEYFSETQRNKGNFPGRFSGRQFSNSRSEMNVSTLELGDSALYLCASSWTSGQETQYFGPGTRLLVL.

The chain's CDR3 is CASSPRGTSYNEQFF. The CDR3 coding sequence is TGTGCCAGCAGTCCCCGGGGTACCTCCTACAATGAGCAGTTCTTC. This rearrangement joins TRBV7-6 to TRBJ2-1; D possibly corresponds to TRBD2 (5 bases). CDR3 size: 15 residues. Germline loops: CDR1 SGHVS, CDR2 FNYEAQ. Trimming cost V 6 bases and J 0 bases, with 12 bases left between them.

This clone turned up a few times. The CDR3 DNA sequence: TGTGCCAGCAGTGAAGCCCGGGATCAGCCCCAGCATTTT. Its translation: CASSEARDQPQHF. V is TRBV6-1 and J is TRBJ1-5; D unresolved. Trimming shortened V by 0 bases and J by 5 bases, and 5 bases separated the two germline ends. The germline V gene has CDR1 MNHNS and CDR2 SASEGT. There are 13 residues in the CDR3.

The gene calls are TRBV6-5 and TRBJ2-1; TRBD2 matches 8 bases. The germline V gene has CDR1 MNHEY and CDR2 SVGAGI. Losses at the gene ends were 5 bases for V and 6 bases for J; bases not matched to a gene: 3. CDR3 length: 13 residues. CDR3 nucleotide sequence: TGTGCCAGCAGTAGCGGGAGTATCAATGAGCAGTTCTTC. Protein product: CASSSGSINEQFF.

The rearrangement uses TRBV6-5 and TRBJ1-5, with TRBD1 matching over 9 bases. V was clipped by 5 bases and J by 3 bases; unmatched bases: 5. The CDR3 is 15 residues long. Germline V gene sequence: CDR1 MNHEY, CDR2 SVGAGI. Here the CDR3 DNA reads TGTGCCAGCAGTCGGACAGGGGTTCACAATCAGCCCCAGCATTTT. Translating it yields CASSRTGVHNQPQHF.

The CDR3 nucleotides read TGTGCCAGCAGCCACGGGGGAAGAAGCTCCTACGAGCAGTACTTC. Amino acid sequence: CASSHGGRSSYEQYF. This rearrangement joins TRBV28 to TRBJ2-7; D might be TRBD2 (6 bases). This CDR3 comprises 15 residues. The V and J ends lost 6 bases and 0 bases respectively, with 15 bases between them. Germline CDR1 and CDR2: MDHEN and SYDVKM.

The chain joins TRBV5-1 to TRBJ2-1; D may be TRBD1 (5 bases). In germline, CDR1 is SGHRS, CDR2 YFSETQ. V gave up 4 bases and J gave up 5 bases, with 13 bases separating them. CDR3 length: 14 residues. CDR3 nucleotide sequence: TGCGCCAGCAGCCCCCAGGGCGGTCACAATGAGCAGTTCTTC. Its translation is CASSPQGGHNEQFF.